The entry below describes one T cell receptor beta chain. What it binds is unknown. This table comes from immunoSEQ multiplex PCR, and its TCRdb copy is limited to in-frame clones, with some not included. The repertoire has about 50,000 clones, less than 90% of them found once; the top ten carry about a fifth. The data belong to a study of cytotoxic CD8 clonotypes in ibrutinib-treated CLL. For the study at large: Treatment had run for a median roughly eleven months, range 6 to 36, when response samples were taken.

Study results and limitations: Public clonotypes, rarely seen, contracted or held steady on treatment. At the start, clonality exceeded age-matched healthy donors and followed circulating CD8+ T-cell counts.

The sequence was collected from a human donor with chronic lymphocytic leukemia. Here the sequenced sample was PBMCs, taken after 24 months of ibrutinib treatment.

CDR3 in DNA: TGCAGCGTTGAAGCAGGGGGCAATCAGCCCCAGCATTTT. It translates to CSVEAGGNQPQHF. V usage is TRBV29-1 and J usage is TRBJ1-5; perhaps TRBD1 as D (6 bases). The CDR3 totals 13 residues. Germline V gene sequence: CDR1 SQVTM, CDR2 ANQGSEA. The V and J ends lost 1 base and 2 bases respectively, with 6 bases between them.